This T cell receptor beta chain was found in a study of T cells in localized non-small cell lung cancer. Study-level results: A median of 57 of the top 100 tumor clones appeared in adjacent lung, which was paired and uninvolved. A denser population of T cells in blood accompanied longer overall survival.

This CDR3 has 16 residues. The germline gives CDR1 MNHGY, CDR2 SAAAGT. Using immunoSEQ multiplex PCR, the repertoire was profiled, and TCRdb retains in-frame clones only, with some absent. The table shows approximately 1,500 clones, with 20% to 25% occurring only once. With respect to this clone: Its specificity is unknown. One end of the junction does not line up with germline, which may come from a read error.

J is TRBJ1-1 and V is TRBV6-8; 11 nucleotides align to TRBD1. Source: lung tumor tissue, taken before any cancer treatment. The receptor's source is a male donor aged 60 or older with stage I lung adenocarcinoma. CDR3 nucleotides: TGTGCCATCAGTGCCGGGACAGGGGGAAGGAACACTGAAGCTTTCTTT. Translating it yields CAISAGTGGRNTEAFF.